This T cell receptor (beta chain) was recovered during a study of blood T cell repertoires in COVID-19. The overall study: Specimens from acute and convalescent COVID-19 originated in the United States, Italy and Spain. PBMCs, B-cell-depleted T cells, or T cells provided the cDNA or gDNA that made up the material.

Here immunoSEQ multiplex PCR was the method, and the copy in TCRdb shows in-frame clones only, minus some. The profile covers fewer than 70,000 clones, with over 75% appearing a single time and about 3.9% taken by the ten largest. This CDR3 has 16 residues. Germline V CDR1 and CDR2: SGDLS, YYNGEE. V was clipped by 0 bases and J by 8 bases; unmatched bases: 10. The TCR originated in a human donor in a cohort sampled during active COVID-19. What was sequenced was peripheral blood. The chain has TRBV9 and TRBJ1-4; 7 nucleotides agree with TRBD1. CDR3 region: CASSVEPQGPGEKLFF. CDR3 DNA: TGTGCCAGCAGCGTAGAACCACAGGGGCCTGGGGAAAAACTGTTTTTT.